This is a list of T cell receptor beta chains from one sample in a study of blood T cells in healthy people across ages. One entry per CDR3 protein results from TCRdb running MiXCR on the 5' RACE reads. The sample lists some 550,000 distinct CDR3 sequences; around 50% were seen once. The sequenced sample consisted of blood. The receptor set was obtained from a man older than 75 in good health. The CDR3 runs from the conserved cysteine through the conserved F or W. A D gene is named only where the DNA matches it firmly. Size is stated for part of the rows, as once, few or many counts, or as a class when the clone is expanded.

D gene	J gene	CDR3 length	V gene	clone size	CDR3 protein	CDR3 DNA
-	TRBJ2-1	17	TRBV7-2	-	CASSLRVFGSIGDEQFF	TGTGCCAGCAGCTTAAGAGTCTTTGGCTCTATAGGGGATGAGCAGTTCTTC
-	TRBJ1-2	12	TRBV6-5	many	CASRAESDGYTF	TGTGCCAGCAGAGCGGAATCAGATGGCTACACCTTC
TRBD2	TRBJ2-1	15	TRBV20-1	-	CSAEAGGSSYNEQFF	TGCAGTGCGGAGGCGGGGGGGAGCTCCTACAATGAGCAGTTCTTC
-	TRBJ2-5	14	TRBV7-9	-	CASSPRGVGETQYF	TGTGCCAGCAGCCCCCGAGGGGTTGGAGAGACCCAGTACTTC
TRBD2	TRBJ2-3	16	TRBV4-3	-	CASSQAVGGALDTQYF	TGCGCCAGCAGCCAAGCTGTCGGGGGGGCCTTGGATACGCAGTATTTT
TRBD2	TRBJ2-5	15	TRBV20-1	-	CSAPRTSGIQETQYF	TGCAGTGCTCCCCGGACTAGCGGAATCCAAGAGACCCAGTACTTC
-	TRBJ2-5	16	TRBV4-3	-	CASSQEPGFTQETPYF	TGCGCCAGCAGCCAAGAGCCCGGGTTTACACAAGAGACCCCGTACTTC
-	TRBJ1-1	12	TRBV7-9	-	CASSSGAGGAFF	TGTGCCAGCAGCTCTGGGGCTGGGGGAGCTTTCTTT
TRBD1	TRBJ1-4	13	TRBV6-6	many	CASSSQGNEKLFF	TGTGCCAGCAGTTCACAGGGGAATGAAAAACTGTTTTTT
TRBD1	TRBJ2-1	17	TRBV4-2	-	CASSQGTGQANDNEQFF	TGTGCCAGCAGCCAAGGTACGGGACAGGCGAACGACAATGAGCAGTTCTTC
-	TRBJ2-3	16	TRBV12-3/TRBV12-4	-	CASSFRGLRGADTQYF	TGTGCCAGCAGTTTTAGAGGGCTGAGGGGGGCAGATACGCAGTATTTT
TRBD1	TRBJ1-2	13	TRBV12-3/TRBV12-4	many	CASSLTGGYGYTF	TGTGCCAGCAGCCTTACAGGGGGCTATGGCTACACCTTC
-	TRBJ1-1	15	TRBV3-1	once	CASSPRGGGTTEAFF	TGTGCCAGCAGCCCCCGGGGAGGGGGAACCACTGAAGCTTTCTTT
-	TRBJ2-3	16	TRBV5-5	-	CASSLAVRGRTDTQYF	TGTGCCAGCAGCTTGGCCGTCCGGGGACGCACAGATACGCAGTATTTT
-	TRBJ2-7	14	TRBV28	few	CASSSGPPRYEQYF	TGTGCCAGCAGCTCGGGCCCCCCGCGGTACGAGCAGTACTTC
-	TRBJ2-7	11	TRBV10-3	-	CAISALDEQYF	TGTGCCATCAGTGCCTTGGACGAGCAGTACTTC
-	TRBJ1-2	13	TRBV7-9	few	CASSYGSGYGYTF	TGTGCCAGCAGCTACGGAAGCGGCTATGGCTACACCTTC
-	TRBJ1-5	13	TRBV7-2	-	CASSLVGHQPQHF	TGTGCCAGCAGCTTAGTCGGACATCAGCCCCAGCATTTT
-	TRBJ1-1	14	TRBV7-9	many	CASSSRGSDTEAFF	TGTGCCAGCAGCTCTAGGGGGTCGGACACTGAAGCTTTCTTT
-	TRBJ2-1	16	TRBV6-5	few	CASRRTAGSSYNEQFF	TGTGCCAGCAGAAGAACCGCAGGGAGCTCCTACAATGAGCAGTTCTTC
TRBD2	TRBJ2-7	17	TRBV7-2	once	CASSPLRASGNSYEQYF	TGTGCCAGCAGCCCACTTAGGGCTAGCGGGAACTCCTACGAGCAGTACTTC
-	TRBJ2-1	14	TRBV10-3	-	CAISPQGDQDEQFF	TGTGCCATCAGTCCACAGGGAGACCAAGATGAGCAGTTCTTC
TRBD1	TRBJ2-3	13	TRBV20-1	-	CSAPTGGTDTQYF	TGCAGTGCCCCGACAGGGGGCACAGATACGCAGTATTTT
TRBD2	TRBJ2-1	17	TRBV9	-	CASSVAPPSGRYNEQFF	TGTGCCAGCAGCGTAGCCCCTCCTAGCGGGCGATACAATGAGCAGTTCTTC
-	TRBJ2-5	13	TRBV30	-	CAWSGQARETQYF	TGTGCCTGGAGTGGACAGGCGCGGGAGACCCAGTACTTC
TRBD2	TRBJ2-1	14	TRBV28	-	CASLAGGAYNEQFF	TGTGCCAGCTTAGCGGGAGGAGCCTACAATGAGCAGTTCTTC
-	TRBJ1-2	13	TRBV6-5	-	CASSLGTEKYYTF	TGTGCCAGCAGTTTGGGGACCGAGAAGTACTACACCTTC
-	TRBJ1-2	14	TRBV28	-	CASSPGLRNYGYIF	TGTGCCAGCAGCCCAGGCCTTCGTAACTATGGCTACATCTTC
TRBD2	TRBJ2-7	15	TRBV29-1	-	CSVGGLAGVGYEQYF	TGCAGCGTTGGGGGACTAGCGGGAGTCGGCTACGAGCAGTACTTC
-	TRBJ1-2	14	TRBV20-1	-	CSAVTTRDVYGYTF	TGCAGTGCGGTTACTACAAGGGACGTCTATGGCTACACCTTC
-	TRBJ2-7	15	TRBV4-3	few	CASSQDPRRTIPEYF	TGCGCCAGCAGCCAAGATCCCCGACGAACGATTCCGGAGTACTTC
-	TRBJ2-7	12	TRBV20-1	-	CSATGSLKEQYF	TGCAGTGCTACGGGAAGTCTTAAGGAGCAGTACTTC
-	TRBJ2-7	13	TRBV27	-	CASSPADRYEQYF	TGTGCCAGCAGTCCCGCCGACCGCTACGAGCAGTACTTC
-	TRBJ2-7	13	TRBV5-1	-	CASSVPGTGEQYF	TGCGCCAGCAGCGTGCCAGGGACGGGAGAGCAGTACTTC
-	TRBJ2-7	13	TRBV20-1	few	CSASGQALNEQYF	TGCAGTGCTAGTGGTCAGGCATTGAACGAGCAGTACTTC
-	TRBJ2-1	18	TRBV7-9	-	CASSLGSRRGAFYNEQFF	TGTGCCAGCAGCTTAGGATCAAGGCGGGGCGCTTTCTACAATGAGCAGTTCTTC
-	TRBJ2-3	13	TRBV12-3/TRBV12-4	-	CASSCLRTDTQYF	TGTGCCAGCAGTTGCTTGCGAACAGATACGCAGTATTTT
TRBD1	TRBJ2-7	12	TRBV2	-	CASSGQGSEQYF	TGTGCCAGCAGTGGACAGGGATCCGAGCAGTACTTC
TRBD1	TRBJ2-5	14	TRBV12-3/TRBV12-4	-	CASRLTGTGAVEYF	TGTGCCAGCAGGTTGACCGGGACAGGTGCTGTTGAGTACTTC
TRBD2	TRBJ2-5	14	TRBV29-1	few	CSVGGTSDQETQYF	TGCAGCGTTGGCGGGACTAGCGACCAAGAGACCCAGTACTTC
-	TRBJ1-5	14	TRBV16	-	CASSRDGQNQPQHF	TGTGCCAGCAGCCGGGACGGTCAGAATCAGCCCCAGCATTTT
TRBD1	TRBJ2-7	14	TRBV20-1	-	CSARGQGRGSEQYF	TGCAGTGCCCGGGGACAGGGAAGGGGGAGCGAGCAGTACTTC
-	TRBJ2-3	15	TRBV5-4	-	CASSLGRTGADTQYF	TGTGCCAGCAGCTTGGGGCGTACCGGTGCAGATACGCAGTATTTT
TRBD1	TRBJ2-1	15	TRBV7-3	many	CASSLTGGSYNEQFF	TGTGCCAGCAGCTTGACAGGGGGATCCTACAATGAGCAGTTCTTC
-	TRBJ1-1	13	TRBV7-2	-	CASTLLGSTEAFF	TGTGCCAGCACCTTACTGGGGAGCACTGAAGCTTTCTTT
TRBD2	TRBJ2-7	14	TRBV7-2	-	CASSFSGSSYEQYF	TGTGCCAGCAGCTTTAGCGGGAGCTCCTACGAGCAGTACTTC
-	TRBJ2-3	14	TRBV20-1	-	CSARPAGGLDTQYF	TGCAGTGCTAGGCCTGCCGGGGGATTAGATACGCAGTATTTT
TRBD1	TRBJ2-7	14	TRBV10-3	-	CAISSGQGLYEQYF	TGTGCCATCAGTTCGGGACAGGGCCTCTACGAGCAGTACTTC
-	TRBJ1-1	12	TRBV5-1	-	CASSLSSLRAFF	TGCGCCAGCAGCTTGAGTTCCCTGCGGGCTTTCTTT
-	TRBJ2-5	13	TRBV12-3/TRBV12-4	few	CASSTGPLETQYF	TGTGCCAGCAGCACAGGGCCATTAGAGACCCAGTACTTC
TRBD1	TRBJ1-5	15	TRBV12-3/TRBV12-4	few	CASKPGQGVNQPQHF	TGTGCCAGCAAACCGGGACAGGGAGTAAATCAGCCCCAGCATTTT
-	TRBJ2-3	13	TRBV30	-	CAWTPGVTDTQYF	TGTGCCTGGACCCCTGGGGTCACAGATACGCAGTATTTT
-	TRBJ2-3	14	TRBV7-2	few	CASSLAASSDTQYF	TGTGCCAGCAGCTTAGCCGCCTCCTCAGATACGCAGTATTTT
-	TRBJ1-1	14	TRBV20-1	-	CSAREFGGAHEAFF	TGCAGTGCTAGAGAGTTTGGTGGGGCGCATGAAGCTTTCTTT
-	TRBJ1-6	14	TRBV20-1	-	CSARRSPSNSPLHF	TGCAGTGCTAGAAGGTCGCCCAGTAACTCACCCCTCCACTTT
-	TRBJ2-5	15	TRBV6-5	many	CASSYSAGVGETQYF	TGTGCCAGCAGTTACTCGGCAGGGGTTGGGGAGACCCAGTACTTC
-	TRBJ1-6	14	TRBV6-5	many	CASTYRAVNSPLHF	TGTGCCAGCACCTACCGGGCAGTGAATTCACCCCTCCACTTT
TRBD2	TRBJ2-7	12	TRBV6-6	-	CASGLAGGEQYF	TGTGCCAGCGGACTAGCGGGAGGCGAGCAGTACTTC
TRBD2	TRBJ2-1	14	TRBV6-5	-	CASSWGLAGDEQFF	TGTGCCAGCAGTTGGGGACTAGCGGGCGATGAGCAGTTCTTC